One sample yielded the 23 T cell receptor beta chains listed below, sequenced in a study of regulatory T cells in long-lasting Graves disease. Time point noted: newly diagnosed GD, antithyroid drugs for less than 3 months. PBMCs were the source of the RNA used for TCR sequencing. Arm-PCR of CDR3 regions and iRepertoire HTBI primers were the basis on which TCR beta libraries were built. TCRdb independently ran MiXCR on the multiplex PCR reads; one entry per CDR3 protein. The table records about 430,000 distinct CDR3 sequences, 15% of them present only once. These same data were also listed under a study on T cells in Graves' hyperthyroidism and ophthalmopathy.

Sequenced here: peripheral blood mononuclear cells (PBMCs), sampled at new diagnosis, from a patient treated with antithyroid drugs. The receptors were gathered from a woman aged 40 to 55 with Graves disease.

This clonotype has more than one count but fewer than ten. This chain uses TRBV5-6 with TRBJ2-1; TRBD2 might be the D (6 bases). CDR3 length: 16 residues. The germline V and J ends were trimmed by 0 bases and 1 base, with 11 bases remaining between them. CDR1 SGHDT and CDR2 YYEEEE come from the germline V gene. In DNA, the CDR3 is TGTGCCAGCAGCTTGGCCGGGAGACCTTCCTACAATGAGCAGTTCTTC. Translated: CASSLAGRPSYNEQFF.

The gene calls are TRBV11-2 and TRBJ1-1, with unresolved D. This CDR3 is 12 amino acids long. In germline, CDR1 is SGHAT, CDR2 FQNNGV. V was shortened by 4 bases and J by 8 bases, with 11 bases between the two germline ends. The CDR3 bases are TGTGCCAGCAGCTCGCACGTTGGAGAAGCTTTCTTT. Amino acid sequence: CASSSHVGEAFF.

The rearrangement uses TRBV6-1 and TRBJ2-7; 8 positions match TRBD1. Germline V CDR1 and CDR2: MNHNS, SASEGT. After removal of 8 bases from V and 4 bases from J, the junction contained 7 bases not matched to a gene. The CDR3 extends over 13 amino acids. The CDR3 DNA sequence: TGTGCCAGCGAGAGGACAGGGACGTACGAGCAGTACTTC. Encoded protein: CASERTGTYEQYF.

This clonotype was found many times. A read error may account for a junction end that differs from germline. The chain links TRBV28 to TRBJ2-7, with 8 bases matching TRBD2. Per germline, CDR1 MDHEN and CDR2 SYDVKM. CDR3 length: 14 amino acids. The CDR3 loop reads CASRFTGRAWEQYF. CDR3 sequence (DNA): TGTGCCAGCCGTTTTACCGGGAGGGCCTGGGAGCAGTACTTC.

The rearrangement joins TRBV6-1 to TRBJ1-6; the match to TRBD1 covers 7 bases. V shed 5 bases, J shed 10 bases, and the junction held 8 bases outside the gene matches. The CDR3 covers 14 residues. Per germline, CDR1 MNHNS and CDR2 SASEGT. In nucleotides, the CDR3 is TGTGCCAGCAGTATTAACAGGGGTGGGTCACCCCTCCACTTT. Amino acid sequence: CASSINRGGSPLHF.

The rearrangement links TRBV5-4 to TRBJ2-1; D ambiguous. V lost 3 bases and J 10 bases, leaving 8 bases between the germline ends. Per the germline V gene, CDR1 is SGHNT and CDR2 is YYREEE (reference sequence). The CDR3 totals 11 residues. The DNA for the CDR3 is TGTGCCAGCAGCTCCTACTCCGAGCAGTTCTTC. Protein sequence: CASSSYSEQFF.

The sample holds many counts of this clonotype. The chain uses TRBV29-1 and TRBJ2-5, with no clear D. CDR1 is SQVTM, CDR2 ANQGSEA, per germline. V shed 8 bases and J shed 5 bases, with 15 bases lying between them. This CDR3 region has 12 residues. CDR3 loop: CSSNDRTETQYF. CDR3 DNA sequence: TGCAGCTCAAACGATAGGACGGAGACCCAGTACTTC.

This clonotype has at least ten counts. The chain has TRBV28 and TRBJ2-7; no clear D. V was pared by 7 bases and J by 0 bases, with 13 bases between. The CDR3 runs to 14 residues. Germline V gene lookup returns CDR1 MDHEN and CDR2 SYDVKM. DNA of the CDR3: TGTGCCAGCACTTCCCCACCCCACTCCTACGAGCAGTACTTC. Its protein is CASTSPPHSYEQYF.

This clonotype was counted at least ten times. V gene TRBV7-2 combines with J gene TRBJ2-1; 8 nucleotides match TRBD2. J was trimmed by 9 bases and V by 4 bases; bases with no gene match: 8. The CDR3 contains 14 residues. The germline V gene has CDR1 SGHTA and CDR2 FQGNSA. Written as DNA, the CDR3 is TGTGCCAGCAGCTCTCCGGGACTAGTATTTGAGCAGTTCTTC. Its translation: CASSSPGLVFEQFF.

In this sample, this clonotype turned up many times. The chain recombines TRBV6-5 with TRBJ2-1; TRBD2 aligns across 11 bases. This CDR3 contains 15 residues. Trimming at V came to 2 bases and at J to 7 bases, leaving 4 bases not matched to a gene. The germline gives CDR1 MNHEY, CDR2 SVGAGI. The CDR3 nucleotides read TGTGCCAGCAGTTACCCAGGACTAGCGGGTAATGAGCAGTTCTTC. It is translated as CASSYPGLAGNEQFF.

This clonotype was picked up many times. This rearrangement joins TRBV18 to TRBJ2-3; TRBD2 might be the D (5 bases). Germline V CDR1 and CDR2: KGHSH, LQKENI. V shed 3 bases and J shed 0 bases, with 7 bases lying between them. The CDR3 covers 14 residues. CDR3 in amino acids: CASSPDWSTDTQYF. The CDR3 coding sequence is TGTGCCAGCTCACCGGACTGGAGCACAGATACGCAGTATTTT.

This clonotype was picked up many times. The rearrangement joins TRBV19 to TRBJ1-1; the D is unclear. The V end was cut by 1 base, the J end by 4 bases, with 13 bases between. This CDR3 comprises 15 residues. Germline V gene data show CDR1 as LNHDA and CDR2 as SQIVND (reference sequence). The CDR3 nucleotides are TGTGCCAGTAGTATAGGCTCTTCAACCGGCACTGAAGCTTTCTTT. It codes for CASSIGSSTGTEAFF.

This chain uses TRBV7-2 with TRBJ2-7; weak D call: TRBD2 (5 bases). Deletions cut 4 bases from V and 0 bases from J, with 16 bases between. This CDR3 is 16 amino acids long. Germline V CDR1 and CDR2: SGHTA, FQGNSA. The CDR3 is CASSWTAGLSSYEQYF. CDR3 sequence (DNA): TGTGCCAGCAGCTGGACTGCGGGCCTGAGCTCCTACGAGCAGTACTTC.

The rearrangement joins TRBV7-6 to TRBJ2-1; D gene uncertain. There are 15 residues in the CDR3. From germline, CDR1 is SGHVS and CDR2 FNYEAQ. The V gene lost 1 base and the J gene lost 4 bases, with 11 bases spanning the gap. The CDR3 nucleotides read TGTGCCAGCAGCTTAGATACCTCTGTATACAATGAGCAGTTCTTC. Its protein product is CASSLDTSVYNEQFF.

V usage is TRBV19 and J usage is TRBJ2-7; no firm D call. Germline V gives CDR1 LNHDA, CDR2 SQIVND (reference sequence). The V and J ends lost 1 base and 0 bases respectively, with 4 bases between them. This CDR3 region has 13 residues. CDR3 in amino acids: CASSIGFSYEQYF. CDR3 nucleotide sequence: TGTGCCAGTAGTATAGGCTTCTCCTACGAGCAGTACTTC. The full variable domain, completed using reference TRBV19 and TRBJ2-7, is DGGITQSPKYLFRKEGQNVTLSCEQNLNHDAMYWYRQDPGQGLRLIYYSQIVNDFQKGDIAEGYSVSREKKESFPLTVTSAQKNPTAFYLCASSIGFSYEQYFGPGTRLTVT.

This clonotype was counted at least ten times. The chain couples TRBV19 to TRBJ2-2; 7 bases fit TRBD2. The junction had 11 bases not matched to a gene; V was cut back by 10 bases and J by 0 bases. Germline loops: CDR1 LNHDA, CDR2 SQIVND (reference sequence). The CDR3 loop spans 16 amino acids. The CDR3 spells CATLDASGANTGELFF. The CDR3 region has the DNA TGTGCCACCCTCGATGCTAGCGGAGCGAACACCGGGGAGCTGTTTTTT.

The table lists this clonotype with many counts. CDR3 loop: CAWTTDSNQPQHF. In nucleotides, the CDR3 is TGTGCCTGGACGACAGATAGCAATCAGCCCCAGCATTTT. This chain connects TRBV30 to TRBJ1-5, with D possibly being TRBD1 (5 bases). Per germline, CDR1 GTSNPN and CDR2 SVGIG (reference sequence). Trimming took off 4 bases at V and 0 bases at J, with 7 bases between the two ends. This CDR3 is built from 13 residues.

This clonotype was observed a few times. The genes are TRBV7-9 and TRBJ1-5; weak D call: TRBD1 (5 bases). V was clipped by 0 bases and J by 4 bases, with 13 bases between them. The germline V gene has CDR1 SEHNR and CDR2 FQNEAQ (reference sequence). This CDR3 is 16 amino acids long. This CDR3 reads CASSLAGDSINQPQHF. CDR3 nucleotide sequence: TGTGCCAGCAGCTTAGCGGGCGACAGCATTAATCAGCCCCAGCATTTT.

At least ten counts were recorded for this clonotype. The chain combines TRBV2 with TRBJ2-7; 8 bases fit TRBD1. The V gene's germline CDR1 is SNHLY and CDR2 FYNNEI. This CDR3 contains 11 residues. With V trimmed by 11 bases and J by 6 bases, 6 bases remained unmatched. The DNA for the CDR3 is TGTGCCGGCCGGACAGGGATCGAGCAGTACTTC. This sequence encodes CAGRTGIEQYF.

About this clonotype: This sequence is one base from a far larger clone and is likely a read error. The chain links TRBV27 to TRBJ1-5; the D is unclear. The CDR3 consists of 14 residues. Germline CDR1 MNHEY, CDR2 SMNVEV (reference sequence). This CDR3 reads CASSVHSSNQPRHF. In DNA, the CDR3 is TGTGCCAGCAGTGTACACAGTAGCAATCAGCCCCGGCATTTT.

This clonotype was seen many times. The chain couples TRBV28 to TRBJ1-5; no firm D call. Trimming took 6 bases from V and 3 from J, leaving 12 bases between them. This CDR3 contains 14 residues. Per germline, CDR1 MDHEN and CDR2 SYDVKM. The CDR3: CASSLRTVNQPQHF. CDR3 DNA: TGTGCCAGCAGCCTTCGGACGGTCAATCAGCCCCAGCATTTT.

The chain links TRBV14 to TRBJ2-7; D is perhaps TRBD1 (5 bases). Germline CDR1 and CDR2: SGHDN and FVKESK. CDR3 length: 15 amino acids. Trimming left V 0 bases short and J 6 bases short, with 15 bases between. The CDR3 sequence is CASSQDGFRQREQYF. CDR3 nucleotide sequence: TGTGCCAGCAGCCAAGATGGTTTTAGACAGCGCGAGCAGTACTTC. The variable domain in full, with the rest retrieved from reference TRBV14 and TRBJ2-7, is EAGVTQFPSHSVIEKGQTVTLRCDPISGHDNLYWYRRVMGKEIKFLLHFVKESKQDESGMPNNRFLAERTGGTYSTLKVQPAELEDSGVYFCASSQDGFRQREQYFGPGTRLTVT.

The J gene is TRBJ2-5, the V gene TRBV3-1; perhaps D is TRBD1 or TRBD2 (5 bases each). In germline, CDR1 is LGHDT, CDR2 YNNKEL (reference sequence). The CDR3 runs 15 residues. Trimming took off 0 bases at V and 1 base at J, with 9 bases between the two ends. CDR3 residues: CASSQEGAGQETQYF. The CDR3 DNA follows: TGTGCCAGCAGCCAAGAAGGGGCGGGCCAAGAGACCCAGTACTTC.